The 18 T cell receptor beta chains listed next were all sequenced from one sample in a study of graft-versus-host responses after intestinal transplantation listed by TCRdb under 2021. These receptors are not linked to any known antigen. This specimen's time point label, interpreted: cells obtained before transplantation from donor or recipient. Libraries were prepared through the immunoSEQ multiplex PCR assay. Not all clones reach the TCRdb copy of this immuneACCESS table, which keeps in-frame sequences only. Checked studies attribute under half of the gap to unresolved V genes and leave the rest unexplained. The sample has tens of thousands of clones on record, 70% to 90% of them singletons. The top ten clonotypes cover around 2.6% of the sample. The specimen was unstimulated CD8+ T cells sorted from spleen or lymph node cells, collected before intestinal transplant. The origin of the receptors is a human donor who received an intestinal transplant.

The genes are TRBV13 and TRBJ2-5; TRBD2 is a possible D gene (6 bases). CDR3 size: 14 residues. The germline V and J ends were trimmed by 3 bases and 5 bases, with 13 bases remaining between them. Germline V gene lookup returns CDR1 PRHDT and CDR2 FYEKMQ (reference sequence). The CDR3 is CASSLGNGGETQYF. The CDR3 nucleotides read TGTGCCAGCAGCTTGGGGAACGGAGGGGAGACCCAGTACTTC.

This chain joins TRBV2 and TRBJ1-2; TRBD1 aligns across 10 bases. Losses at the gene ends were 6 bases for V and 4 bases for J; bases not matched to a gene: 2. CDR3 length: 13 residues. Germline V gene sequence: CDR1 SNHLY, CDR2 FYNNEI. CDR3 sequence: CASRTGGGYGYTF. In nucleotides, the CDR3 is TGTGCCAGCAGGACAGGGGGCGGCTATGGCTACACCTTC.

The rearrangement uses TRBV27 and TRBJ1-2; TRBD1 agrees at 7 bases. Germline assignment: CDR1 MNHEY and CDR2 SMNVEV (reference sequence). Trimming cost V 1 base and J 2 bases; bases outside gene matches: 7. CDR3 length: 16 residues. The CDR3 DNA sequence: TGTGCCAGCAGTTTATTCAGGGGGGTCTCCAACTATGGCTACACCTTC. Amino acid sequence: CASSLFRGVSNYGYTF.

The CDR3: CASSLIDGSQETQYF. In nucleotides, the CDR3 is TGTGCCAGCAGCTTAATCGATGGCAGTCAAGAGACCCAGTACTTC. This sequence joins TRBV13 and TRBJ2-5; unclear D gene. The CDR3 has 15 amino acids. Per the germline V gene, CDR1 is PRHDT and CDR2 is FYEKMQ (reference sequence). Trimming shortened V by 2 bases and J by 2 bases, and 12 bases separated the two germline ends.

V gene TRBV5-4 combines with J gene TRBJ1-2; D not resolved. Germline V gives CDR1 SGHNT, CDR2 YYREEE (reference sequence). The V end was cut by 0 bases, the J end by 4 bases, with 13 bases between. The CDR3 loop spans 15 amino acids. As DNA, the CDR3 is TGTGCCAGCAGCTTGGGCGGGGAACAGCGCTATGGCTACACCTTC. Residues: CASSLGGEQRYGYTF.

V usage is TRBV11-2 and J usage is TRBJ2-7; TRBD2 matches 12 bases. The CDR3 covers 18 residues. CDR1 is SGHAT, CDR2 FQNNGV, per germline. The trim removed 5 bases at V and 7 bases at J, leaving 18 bases unmatched. CDR3 coding DNA: TGTGCCAGCAGCCCCGACCTAGCGGGAGGGCCGCTAACTGGAGAGCAGTACTTC. Translated, it gives CASSPDLAGGPLTGEQYF.

This clone occurred once. The rearrangement links TRBV7-9 to TRBJ2-4; D is possibly TRBD2 (5 bases). Trimming cost V 5 bases and J 16 bases, with 24 bases left between them. This CDR3 region has 14 residues. Per the germline V gene, CDR1 is SEHNR and CDR2 is FQNEAQ (reference sequence). CDR3 sequence: CASSPAGESSSLYF. The CDR3 nucleotides read TGTGCCAGCAGCCCCGCCGGGGAGAGTTCGTCCCTATACTTC.

The V gene is TRBV27, the J gene TRBJ2-1, with unresolved D. There are 13 residues in the CDR3. CDR1 is MNHEY and CDR2 is SMNVEV in the germline V gene (reference sequence). Trimming took off 1 base at V and 4 bases at J, with 5 bases between the two ends. The CDR3 DNA sequence: TGTGCCAGCAGTTTATATCCGTACAATGAGCAGTTCTTC. Amino acid sequence: CASSLYPYNEQFF.

V gene TRBV10-3 combines with J gene TRBJ2-1, with 8 bases identical to TRBD2. The CDR3 sequence is 16 residues long. The germline gives CDR1 ENHRY, CDR2 SYGVKD. V gave up 3 bases and J gave up 4 bases; unmatched junction bases: 8. The CDR3 loop reads CAISDPGRALYNEQFF. CDR3 DNA: TGTGCCATCAGTGACCCCGGGAGGGCCCTTTACAATGAGCAGTTCTTC.

This clone was seen a few times. This CDR3 is also generated by other DNA sequences in the sample. The chain couples TRBV6-1 to TRBJ1-4; TRBD1 aligns across 7 bases. Germline V gives CDR1 MNHNS, CDR2 SASEGT. The CDR3 is 14 residues long. The ends lost 1 base at V and 8 bases at J; junction bases unmatched: 4. The CDR3 sequence is CASSEGQGNEKLFF. The CDR3 DNA reads as TGTGCCAGCAGTGAAGGACAGGGAAACGAAAAACTGTTTTTT.

The chain joins TRBV4-1 to TRBJ2-7; the D is unclear. CDR1 MGHRA and CDR2 YSYEKL come from the germline V gene. The V end lost 0 bases, the J end lost 2 bases, and 11 bases lay between the germline ends. This CDR3 spans 15 amino acids. The CDR3 nucleotides are TGCGCCAGCAGCCAAGATCAGTTTATGGCCTACGAGCAGTACTTC. It translates to CASSQDQFMAYEQYF.

This clone has only a few counts. The chain uses TRBV5-5 and TRBJ1-2; possibly TRBD1 for D (6 bases). The V end was cut by 4 bases, the J end by 8 bases, with 15 bases between. The CDR3 length is 13 residues. Looked up from germline, CDR1 is SGHKS and CDR2 is YYEKEE (reference sequence). The CDR3 DNA reads TGTGCCAGCAGCCCTCCTAGGGGGAGAGGCTACACCTTC. It is translated as CASSPPRGRGYTF.

CDR3 amino acids: CASSSGTGGDEQYF. CDR3 bases: TGTGCCAGCAGTTCCGGGACAGGGGGTGACGAGCAGTACTTC. The genes are TRBV28 and TRBJ2-5; TRBD1 aligns across 11 bases. Judging by the DNA end, TRBJ2-7 fits better; the J call may be wrong. The CDR3 runs 14 residues. Germline CDR1 and CDR2: MDHEN and SYDVKM.

The rearrangement links TRBV4-1 to TRBJ1-4, with a possible D match to TRBD1 (6 bases). The germline V gene has CDR1 MGHRA and CDR2 YSYEKL. CDR3 length: 15 residues. Trimming pared 4 bases from V and 4 bases from J, leaving 13 bases between. CDR3 sequence (DNA): TGCGCCAGCAGCCGAGACGGGACACTTAATGAAAAACTGTTTTTT. This translates into CASSRDGTLNEKLFF.

V is TRBV27 and J is TRBJ2-3; D is uncertain. Trimming took off 2 bases at V and 3 bases at J, with 9 bases between the two ends. The germline gives CDR1 MNHEY, CDR2 SMNVEV (reference sequence). This CDR3 is 14 amino acids long. Written as DNA, the CDR3 is TGTGCCAGCAGTTTACAGGCTTGGACAGATACGCAGTATTTT. Its translation: CASSLQAWTDTQYF.

This chain connects TRBV5-1 to TRBJ2-2; no reliable D call. The V gene's germline CDR1 is SGHRS and CDR2 YFSETQ. The ends were cut back, 4 bases at V and 6 bases at J, with 13 bases in the middle. The CDR3 runs 14 residues. Here the CDR3 reads CASSTRIVPGELFF. The CDR3, as DNA: TGCGCCAGCAGCACGAGGATCGTACCCGGGGAGCTGTTTTTT.

The chain has TRBV7-2 and TRBJ1-4; D is unclear. The CDR3 contains 15 residues. CDR1 is SGHTA and CDR2 is FQGNSA in the germline V gene. Trimming pared 1 base from V and 7 bases from J, leaving 13 bases between. The DNA for the CDR3 is TGTGCCAGCAGCTTAGGCCTCCGGGCGGGTGAAAAACTGTTTTTT. Its translation is CASSLGLRAGEKLFF.

V is TRBV18 and J is TRBJ2-3; TRBD2 aligns across 11 bases. The germline V gene encodes CDR1 KGHSH and CDR2 LQKENI. V shed 4 bases, J shed 2 bases, and the junction held 8 bases outside the gene matches. CDR3 length: 17 residues. CDR3 bases: TGTGCCAGCTCACAACCAACACTAGCGGGAGTCACAGATACGCAGTATTTT. This translates into CASSQPTLAGVTDTQYF.